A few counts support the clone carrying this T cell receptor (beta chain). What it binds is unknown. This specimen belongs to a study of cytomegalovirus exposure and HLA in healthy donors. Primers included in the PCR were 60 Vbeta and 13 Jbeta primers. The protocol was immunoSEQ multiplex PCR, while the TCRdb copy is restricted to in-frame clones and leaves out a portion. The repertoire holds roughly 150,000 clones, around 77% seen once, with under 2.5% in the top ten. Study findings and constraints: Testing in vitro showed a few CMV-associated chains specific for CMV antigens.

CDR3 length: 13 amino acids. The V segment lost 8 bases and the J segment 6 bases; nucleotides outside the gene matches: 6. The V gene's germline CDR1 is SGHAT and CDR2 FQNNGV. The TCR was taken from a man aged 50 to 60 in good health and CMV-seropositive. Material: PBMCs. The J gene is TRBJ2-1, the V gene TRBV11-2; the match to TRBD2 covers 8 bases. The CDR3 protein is CASAGGGSNEQFF. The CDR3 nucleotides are TGTGCCAGCGCCGGGGGGGGTTCCAATGAGCAGTTCTTC.